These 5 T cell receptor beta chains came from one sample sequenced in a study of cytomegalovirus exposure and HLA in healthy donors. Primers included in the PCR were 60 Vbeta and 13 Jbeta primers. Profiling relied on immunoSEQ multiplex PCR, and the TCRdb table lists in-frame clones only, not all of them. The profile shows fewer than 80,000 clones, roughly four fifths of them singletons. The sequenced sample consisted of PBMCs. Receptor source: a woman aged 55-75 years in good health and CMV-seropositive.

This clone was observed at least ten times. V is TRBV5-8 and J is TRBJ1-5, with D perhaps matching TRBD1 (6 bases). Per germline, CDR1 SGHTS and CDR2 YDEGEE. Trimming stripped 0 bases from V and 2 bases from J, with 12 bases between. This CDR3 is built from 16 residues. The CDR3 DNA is TGTGCCAGCAGCTTGGGGGACACCACGGGCAATCAGCCCCAGCATTTT. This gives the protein CASSLGDTTGNQPQHF.

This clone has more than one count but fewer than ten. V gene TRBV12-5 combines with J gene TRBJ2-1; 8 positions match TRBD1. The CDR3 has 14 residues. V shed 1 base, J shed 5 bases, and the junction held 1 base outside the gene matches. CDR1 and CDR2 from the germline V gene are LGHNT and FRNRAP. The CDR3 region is CASGLGDRNNEQFF. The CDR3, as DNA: TGTGCTAGTGGTTTGGGGGACAGGAACAATGAGCAGTTCTTC.

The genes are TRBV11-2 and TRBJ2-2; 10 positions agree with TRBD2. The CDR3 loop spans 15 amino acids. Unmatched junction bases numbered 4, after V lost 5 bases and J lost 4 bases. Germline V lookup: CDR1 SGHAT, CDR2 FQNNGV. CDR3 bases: TGTGCCAGCAGCCAGGGACTAGCGTCCACCGGGGAGCTGTTTTTT. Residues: CASSQGLASTGELFF. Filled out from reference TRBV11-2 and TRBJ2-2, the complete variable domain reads EAGVAQSPRYKIIEKRQSVAFWCNPISGHATLYWYQQILGQGPKLLIQFQNNGVVDDSQLPKDRFSAERLKGVDSTLKIQPAKLEDSAVYLCASSQGLASTGELFFGEGSRLTVL.

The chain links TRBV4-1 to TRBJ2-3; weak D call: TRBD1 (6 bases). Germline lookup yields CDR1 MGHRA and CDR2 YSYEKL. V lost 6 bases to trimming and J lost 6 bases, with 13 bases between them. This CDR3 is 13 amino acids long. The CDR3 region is CASSPGVVDTQYF. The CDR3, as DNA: TGCGCCAGCAGTCCAGGGGTTGTGGATACGCAGTATTTT.

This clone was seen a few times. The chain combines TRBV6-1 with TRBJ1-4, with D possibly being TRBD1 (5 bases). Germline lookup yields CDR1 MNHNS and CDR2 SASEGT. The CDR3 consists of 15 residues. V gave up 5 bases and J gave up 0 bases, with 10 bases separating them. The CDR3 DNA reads TGTGCCAGCAGTAGGGGCCATGCAACTAATGAAAAACTGTTTTTT. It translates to CASSRGHATNEKLFF.